The 11 T cell receptor beta chains presented below share a single source sample, sequenced in a study of human T cells and chemical hapten exposure. Regarding time point: patch test 1, 2 weeks after DPC sensitization. Treatment noted: therapeutic diphenylcyclopropenone sensitization with weekly scalp DPC. From the RACE reads, TCRdb called clonotypes with MiXCR, one entry per CDR3 protein. The table shows about 120,000 distinct CDR3 sequences, with about 12% occurring only once. Here the sequenced sample was whole blood, taken in connection with sensitization to the hapten diphenylcyclopropenone (DPC). Receptors originate from a woman aged 45-65 years with alopecia areata. Some clones in this sample may be carry-over from other donors' samples.

The chain is built from TRBV28 and TRBJ1-4, with D perhaps matching TRBD1 (5 bases). The CDR3 consists of 14 residues. CDR1 is MDHEN and CDR2 is SYDVKM in the germline V gene. Trimming took 2 bases from V and 4 from J, leaving 8 bases between them. The CDR3 region is CASSLPGHNEKLFF. The CDR3 nucleotides read TGTGCCAGCAGTTTACCAGGGCATAATGAAAAACTGTTTTTT.

The rearrangement links TRBV18 to TRBJ2-1, with TRBD2 matching over 7 bases. After removal of 3 bases from V and 9 bases from J, the junction contained 2 bases not matched to a gene. The CDR3 has 12 residues. Germline V gene data show CDR1 as KGHSH and CDR2 as LQKENI. This CDR3 is CASSPERGEQFF. CDR3 coding DNA: TGTGCCAGCTCACCTGAGCGGGGTGAGCAGTTCTTC.

This clonotype was picked up many times. For the CDR3, the DNA is TGTGCCAGCAGTTTATCTTCAATGGGTCGTTTGGGGTACGAGCAGTACTTC. It encodes CASSLSSMGRLGYEQYF. The chain joins TRBV27 to TRBJ2-7; D is unresolved. Germline CDR1 and CDR2: MNHEY and SMNVEV (reference sequence). Trimming stripped 0 bases from V and 4 bases from J, with 19 bases between. The CDR3 spans 17 residues.

In this sample, this clonotype turned up a few times. This rearrangement joins TRBV18 to TRBJ1-3; TRBD1 matches at 10 bases. V lost 3 bases and J lost 2; bases outside the gene matches: 4. Germline CDR1 KGHSH, CDR2 LQKENI. There are 16 residues in the CDR3. The CDR3 spells CASSPQGQGTGNTIYF. CDR3 nucleotides: TGTGCCAGCTCACCCCAGGGACAGGGGACTGGAAACACCATATATTTT.

This clonotype appeared a few times. J is TRBJ2-3 and V is TRBV27; 7 bases align to TRBD1. V was pared by 5 bases and J by 4 bases, with 9 bases of the junction left unmatched. The CDR3 extends over 15 amino acids. The germline V gene encodes CDR1 MNHEY and CDR2 SMNVEV (reference sequence). In DNA, the CDR3 is TGTGCCAGCAGTCGGAGGCAGGGGGTCGCAGATACGCAGTATTTT. It is translated as CASSRRQGVADTQYF.

This clonotype was seen a handful of times. The chain recombines TRBV6-1 with TRBJ2-3, with D uncertain. CDR3 length: 15 residues. Trimming shortened V by 1 base and J by 4 bases, and 12 bases separated the two germline ends. CDR1 MNHNS and CDR2 SASEGT come from the germline V gene. The CDR3 protein is CASSEEDRVADTQYF. In nucleotides, the CDR3 is TGTGCCAGCAGTGAAGAGGATCGGGTCGCAGATACGCAGTATTTT.

This clonotype was observed many times. Here the CDR3 reads CASSQGASWYNEQFF. In DNA, the CDR3 is TGCGCCAGCAGCCAAGGGGCTAGCTGGTACAATGAGCAGTTCTTC. This chain connects TRBV4-1 to TRBJ2-1, with a tentative D call TRBD2 (5 bases). This CDR3 has 15 amino acids. V shed 1 base and J shed 4 bases, with 11 bases lying between them. Germline V gene sequence: CDR1 MGHRA, CDR2 YSYEKL.

This clonotype showed up many times. The chain recombines TRBV29-1 with TRBJ2-7; 8 bases map to TRBD1. The CDR3 totals 13 residues. After removal of 7 bases from V and 1 base from J, the junction contained 6 bases not matched to a gene. CDR1 SQVTM and CDR2 ANQGSEA come from the germline V gene. CDR3 nucleotide sequence: TGCAGCGCACAGGGGGTTTCTTCCTACGAGCAGTACTTC. It specifies CSAQGVSSYEQYF.

CDR3 nucleotide sequence: TGTGCCAGCAGCGCCGCCGCCCTCCAGTACTTC. It encodes CASSAAALQYF. V and J are TRBV7-9 and TRBJ2-7; D unresolved. Germline CDR1 reads SEHNR; CDR2 reads FQNEAQ (reference sequence). This CDR3 has 11 amino acids. V was shortened by 5 bases and J by 10 bases, with 12 bases between the two germline ends.

The V call is TRBV28, the J call TRBJ1-6; D unresolved. The germline gives CDR1 MDHEN, CDR2 SYDVKM. This CDR3 comprises 12 residues. Between the trimmed V and J ends, which lost 6 bases and 6 bases, there was a span of 6 bases. CDR3 protein: CASRQLNSPLHF. CDR3 in DNA: TGTGCCAGCAGACAACTTAATTCACCCCTCCACTTT.

Ten or more counts support this clonotype. The CDR3 DNA follows: TGCAGTGCTAGGCTCCTCACTCCAGACTCTGGAAACACCATATATTTT. Protein sequence: CSARLLTPDSGNTIYF. The chain recombines TRBV20-1 with TRBJ1-3; D is ambiguous. Per the germline V gene, CDR1 is DFQATT and CDR2 is SNEGSKA (reference sequence). Trimming left V 3 bases short and J 0 bases short, with 15 bases between. CDR3 length: 16 residues.